The source of this T cell receptor beta chain is a study of shared clonotypes between healthy human individuals. Study-wide findings and caveats: The generation probabilities recorded for non-shared clonotypes fell below those of clonotypes shared by all four donors. Sequencing depth was expected to affect clonotype sharing among donors.

A remark on this clone: What it binds is not known.

Naive CD8 cells lacked CD45RO and underwent positive selection for CCR7, leaving out terminally differentiated effector memory CD45RA+ cells. TCRdb keeps only in-frame clones here, not all; method: immunoSEQ multiplex PCR. The table shows hundreds of thousands of clones, with roughly 95% occurring only once. Germline lookup yields CDR1 SGDLS and CDR2 YYNGEE. The CDR3 is 14 amino acids. Trimming removed 0 bases from V and 0 bases from J, with 7 bases in between. Sequences were obtained from naive CD8+ T cells sorted from blood. The chain recombines TRBV9 with TRBJ2-7; weak D call: TRBD1 (5 bases). The receptor was isolated from a woman aged 25 to 39 in good health. The chain's CDR3 is CASSVDDSSYEQYF. CDR3 in DNA: TGTGCCAGCAGCGTAGACGACAGCTCCTACGAGCAGTACTTC.